This T cell receptor (beta chain) was sequenced for a study of ipilimumab plus nivolumab after autologous stem cell transplantation. Ipilimumab, 1 mg/kg, started 14 to 28 days after autologous transplant. Patients got 3 mg/kg IV nivolumab weeks 1, 4, 7, 10, then biweekly through week 26. Only in-frame clones appear in the TCRdb table, and some are missing; sequencing was by immunoSEQ multiplex PCR. The table has about 84,000 clones, more than 80% seen once; the top ten hold roughly 2%. The CDR3 runs 11 residues. Germline loops: CDR1 SGHRS, CDR2 YFSETQ. Trimming removed 0 bases from V and 4 bases from J, with 1 base in between. There are a few counts of this clone.

The sequenced sample was PBMCs, obtained in a trial of ipilimumab plus nivolumab as post-transplant consolidation. The source is a male donor with diffuse large B-cell lymphoma. The genes are TRBV5-1 and TRBJ1-1; no clear D. This CDR3 reads CASSLGTEAFF. The DNA for the CDR3 is TGCGCCAGCAGCTTGGGCACTGAAGCTTTCTTT. The full variable domain, completed using reference TRBV5-1 and TRBJ1-1, is KAGVTQTPRYLIKTRGQQVTLSCSPISGHRSVSWYQQTPGQGLQFLFEYFSETQRNKGNFPGRFSGRQFSNSRSEMNVSTLELGDSALYLCASSLGTEAFFGQGTRLTVV.